This is a list of T cell receptor beta chains from one sample in a study of Ad26.COV2.S vaccination and SARS-CoV-2 variants. Produced via immunoSEQ multiplex PCR; TCRdb's table is partial and in-frame only. The sample has roughly 500,000 clones; 87% are singletons. Here the sequenced sample was peripheral blood, taken in a trial of Ad26.COV2.S vaccine versus placebo. These receptors originate from a person aged 18-65 years who received the Ad26.COV2.S COVID-19 vaccine or a placebo. Both conserved end residues are part of each CDR3. D genes are given only for firm matches. Clone size is given for some rows only: seen once, a few or many times, or a class if the clone is expanded.

clone_size: .
j_call: TRBJ1-2
v_call: TRBV19
d_call: .
cdr3_nt: TGTGCCAGTAGTATGGAGCTCCTCCATGGCTACACCTTC
cdr3_aa: CASSMELLHGYTF

clone_size: .
j_call: TRBJ2-5
v_call: TRBV7-9
d_call: .
cdr3_nt: TGTGCCAGCAGCACTCCGGGAGCCCGAGAGACCCAGTACTTC
cdr3_aa: CASSTPGARETQYF

clone_size: once
j_call: TRBJ2-7
v_call: TRBV19
d_call: .
cdr3_nt: TGTGCCAGTAGTACACGGGGGGCCTTCCCCGAGCAGTACTTC
cdr3_aa: CASSTRGAFPEQYF

clone_size: once
j_call: TRBJ2-2
v_call: TRBV5-4
d_call: .
cdr3_nt: TGTGCCACCCTCCGAATGGTAGACGGTAACACCGGGGAGCTGTTTTTT
cdr3_aa: CATLRMVDGNTGELFF

clone_size: .
j_call: TRBJ2-5
v_call: TRBV5-1
d_call: .
cdr3_nt: TGCGCCAGCAGCTTACAAGACAGACAAGAGACCCAGTACTTC
cdr3_aa: CASSLQDRQETQYF

clone_size: once
j_call: TRBJ1-5
v_call: TRBV10-3
d_call: .
cdr3_nt: TGTGCCATCAAGGGGCGCCTCTCACGGTCGGGGTATAGCAATCAGCCCCAGCATTTT
cdr3_aa: CAIKGRLSRSGYSNQPQHF

clone_size: .
j_call: TRBJ2-1
v_call: TRBV9
d_call: .
cdr3_nt: TGTGCCAGCAGCGCAGGGACATTTAGTTACAATGAGCAGTTCTTC
cdr3_aa: CASSAGTFSYNEQFF

clone_size: .
j_call: TRBJ1-3
v_call: TRBV11-2
d_call: .
cdr3_nt: TGTGCCAGCAGCTTGTGGGACTCAGGGGGAAACACCATATATTTT
cdr3_aa: CASSLWDSGGNTIYF

clone_size: .
j_call: TRBJ2-2
v_call: TRBV25-1
d_call: TRBD1
cdr3_nt: TGTGCCAGCAGTGAATATAAGGGGGCCGGAGGTCGGACCGGGGAGCTGTTTTTT
cdr3_aa: CASSEYKGAGGRTGELFF

clone_size: .
j_call: TRBJ1-2
v_call: TRBV5-1
d_call: .
cdr3_nt: TGCGCCAGCACTTTAGAGGGCGGATGGGGCTACACCTTC
cdr3_aa: CASTLEGGWGYTF

clone_size: .
j_call: TRBJ1-1
v_call: TRBV6-5
d_call: TRBD1
cdr3_nt: TGTGCCACCCTACAGGGGGGCACTGAAGCTTTCTTT
cdr3_aa: CATLQGGTEAFF

clone_size: once
j_call: TRBJ1-1
v_call: TRBV28
d_call: .
cdr3_nt: TGTGCCAGCATTCTGAGGGTTCGGAACACTGAAGCTTTCTTT
cdr3_aa: CASILRVRNTEAFF

clone_size: .
j_call: TRBJ1-1
v_call: TRBV7-3
d_call: .
cdr3_nt: TGTGCCAGCAGCTCTCCCGGGAGAGGGAGAGCTTTCTTT
cdr3_aa: CASSSPGRGRAFF

clone_size: .
j_call: TRBJ2-1
v_call: TRBV5-4
d_call: .
cdr3_nt: TGTGCCAGCAGCTTGGCTAGCACGAGCTCCTACAATGAGCAGTTCTTC
cdr3_aa: CASSLASTSSYNEQFF

clone_size: .
j_call: TRBJ2-7
v_call: TRBV4-2
d_call: TRBD2
cdr3_nt: TGTGCCAGCAGCCCGAGGGAGGGAACCTACGAGCAGTACTTC
cdr3_aa: CASSPREGTYEQYF

clone_size: once
j_call: TRBJ2-7
v_call: TRBV5-1
d_call: TRBD1
cdr3_nt: TGCGCCAGCAGCGGCGGGACAGGGGTCTACGAGCAGTACTTC
cdr3_aa: CASSGGTGVYEQYF

clone_size: .
j_call: TRBJ2-1
v_call: TRBV28
d_call: TRBD2
cdr3_nt: TGTGCCAGCAGTTTAGCCGGACTAGCGGGAGTACGTGAGCAGTTCTTC
cdr3_aa: CASSLAGLAGVREQFF

clone_size: .
j_call: TRBJ1-2
v_call: TRBV5-6
d_call: TRBD1
cdr3_nt: TGTGCCAGCAGCGTAGGACAGGTGAACGGTGCTTGGGGCGGCTACACCTTC
cdr3_aa: CASSVGQVNGAWGGYTF

clone_size: .
j_call: TRBJ2-7
v_call: TRBV24-1
d_call: .
cdr3_nt: TGTGCCACCAGTGATTTCGCCGAGCAGTACTTC
cdr3_aa: CATSDFAEQYF

clone_size: .
j_call: TRBJ2-2
v_call: TRBV27
d_call: .
cdr3_nt: TGTGCCAGCAGTTTTGCAGGGGGGTTCGGCACCGGGGAGCTGTTTTTT
cdr3_aa: CASSFAGGFGTGELFF

clone_size: .
j_call: TRBJ2-7
v_call: TRBV5-4
d_call: TRBD2
cdr3_nt: TGTGCCAGCAGCTTGGCGCCACTAGCGGGAGGATCCTACGAGCAGTACTTC
cdr3_aa: CASSLAPLAGGSYEQYF

clone_size: .
j_call: TRBJ2-7
v_call: TRBV6-5
d_call: .
cdr3_nt: TGTGCCAGCAGTCTCCAGTACGAGCAGTACTTC
cdr3_aa: CASSLQYEQYF

clone_size: .
j_call: TRBJ2-5
v_call: TRBV28
d_call: TRBD1
cdr3_nt: TGTGCCAGCAGTAGACAGGGGTTAGAGACCCAGTACTTC
cdr3_aa: CASSRQGLETQYF

clone_size: once
j_call: TRBJ1-6
v_call: TRBV28
d_call: .
cdr3_nt: TGTGCCAGCAGATTACCCACCCGGGATTCACCCCTCCACTTT
cdr3_aa: CASRLPTRDSPLHF

clone_size: .
j_call: TRBJ1-1
v_call: TRBV7-2
d_call: .
cdr3_nt: TGTGCCAGCAGCTTAGTCCCAATGAACACTGAAGCTTTCTTT
cdr3_aa: CASSLVPMNTEAFF

clone_size: once
j_call: TRBJ2-7
v_call: TRBV28
d_call: .
cdr3_nt: TGTGCCAGCAGTGCGATAAAACAGGCCACTGGGGGGGAGCAGTACTTC
cdr3_aa: CASSAIKQATGGEQYF

clone_size: .
j_call: TRBJ1-4
v_call: TRBV27
d_call: .
cdr3_nt: TGTGCCAGCGGGATGGGCACGGGACTGTTTTTT
cdr3_aa: CASGMGTGLFF

clone_size: .
j_call: TRBJ2-1
v_call: TRBV14
d_call: .
cdr3_nt: TGTGCCAGCAGCCAAGTCAGCTCTTTAGGGAATGAGCAGTTCTTC
cdr3_aa: CASSQVSSLGNEQFF

clone_size: .
j_call: TRBJ2-3
v_call: TRBV29-1
d_call: .
cdr3_nt: TGCAGCGTTGTAGGCGACACAGATACGCAGTATTTT
cdr3_aa: CSVVGDTDTQYF

clone_size: .
j_call: TRBJ2-1
v_call: TRBV9
d_call: .
cdr3_nt: TGTGCCAGCAGCGTAGCCCCACCCCCCAATGAGCAGTTCTTC
cdr3_aa: CASSVAPPPNEQFF

clone_size: .
j_call: TRBJ1-3
v_call: TRBV5-1
d_call: .
cdr3_nt: TGCGCCAGCAGCTTCCGACAGGCCCAGGCTGGAAACACCATATATTTT
cdr3_aa: CASSFRQAQAGNTIYF

clone_size: once
j_call: TRBJ2-1
v_call: TRBV5-4
d_call: .
cdr3_nt: TGTGCCAGCAGCCAGGGTCGGGGAGTCACGGGGAATGAGCAGTTCTTC
cdr3_aa: CASSQGRGVTGNEQFF

clone_size: .
j_call: TRBJ2-5
v_call: TRBV4-3
d_call: TRBD2
cdr3_nt: TGCGCCAGCAGCCCATCGGCGGGGGTAGACGAGACCCAGTACTTC
cdr3_aa: CASSPSAGVDETQYF

clone_size: .
j_call: TRBJ1-1
v_call: TRBV5-1
d_call: .
cdr3_nt: TGCGCCAGCAGCTTGCAACCCGGGAGGGTGGGCACTGAAGCTTTCTTT
cdr3_aa: CASSLQPGRVGTEAFF

clone_size: .
j_call: TRBJ2-7
v_call: TRBV2
d_call: .
cdr3_nt: TGTGCCAGCAGCCTTCTCGGACAGCTATACTACGAGCAGTACTTC
cdr3_aa: CASSLLGQLYYEQYF

clone_size: .
j_call: TRBJ1-2
v_call: TRBV6-5
d_call: .
cdr3_nt: TGTGCCAGCAGTTGGTGGCAGGGCGGCTACACCTTC
cdr3_aa: CASSWWQGGYTF

clone_size: .
j_call: TRBJ2-1
v_call: TRBV7-3
d_call: TRBD2
cdr3_nt: TGTGCCAGCAGCCCAGATAGCGGGAGAGTTCGTGAGCAGTTCTTC
cdr3_aa: CASSPDSGRVREQFF

clone_size: .
j_call: TRBJ1-3
v_call: TRBV30
d_call: .
cdr3_nt: TGTGCCTCACCCGGCGAGGCTGGAAACACCATATATTTT
cdr3_aa: CASPGEAGNTIYF

clone_size: .
j_call: TRBJ2-1
v_call: TRBV28
d_call: .
cdr3_nt: TGTGCCAGCAGTTCCCCCCCAAGGTCCTACAATGAGCAGTTCTTC
cdr3_aa: CASSSPPRSYNEQFF

clone_size: .
j_call: TRBJ2-1
v_call: TRBV7-2
d_call: .
cdr3_nt: TGTGCCAGCAGCCCGAGGGGCACTGGCTCCTACAATGAGCAGTTCTTC
cdr3_aa: CASSPRGTGSYNEQFF

clone_size: .
j_call: TRBJ2-7
v_call: TRBV3-1/TRBV3-2
d_call: TRBD1
cdr3_nt: TGTGCCAGCAGCCAAGATTGGCGAGCCCTGGGGACAGGGCCTCACTACGAGCAGTACTTC
cdr3_aa: CASSQDWRALGTGPHYEQYF

clone_size: .
j_call: TRBJ2-3
v_call: TRBV2
d_call: TRBD2
cdr3_nt: TGTGCCAGCAGTGAAGACGGGAGGGCCGGTACGCAGTATTTT
cdr3_aa: CASSEDGRAGTQYF